This T cell receptor beta chain stems from a study of OX40 agonist ivuxolimab in advanced cancers. Profiling relied on immunoSEQ multiplex PCR, and the TCRdb table lists in-frame clones only, not all of them. The table records around 40,000 clones, 92% of them present only once. Excluded were patients having autoimmune disease history or systemic immunosuppression. V dropped 4 bases and J dropped 6 bases, with 24 bases sitting between them. CDR1 and CDR2 from the germline V gene are MGHRA and YSYEKL. The CDR3 spans 18 residues. The sequence was obtained from an adult with an advanced solid tumor such as melanoma, head and neck, liver or kidney cancer. This specimen was CD4+ or CD8+ T cells sorted from blood, taken in a trial of the OX40 agonist ivuxolimab. This chain joins TRBV4-1 and TRBJ1-4, with D uncertain. Here the CDR3 reads CASSPSFPASLFDEKLFF. In nucleotides, the CDR3 is TGCGCCAGCAGCCCATCCTTCCCAGCGTCCCTATTCGATGAAAAACTGTTTTTT.